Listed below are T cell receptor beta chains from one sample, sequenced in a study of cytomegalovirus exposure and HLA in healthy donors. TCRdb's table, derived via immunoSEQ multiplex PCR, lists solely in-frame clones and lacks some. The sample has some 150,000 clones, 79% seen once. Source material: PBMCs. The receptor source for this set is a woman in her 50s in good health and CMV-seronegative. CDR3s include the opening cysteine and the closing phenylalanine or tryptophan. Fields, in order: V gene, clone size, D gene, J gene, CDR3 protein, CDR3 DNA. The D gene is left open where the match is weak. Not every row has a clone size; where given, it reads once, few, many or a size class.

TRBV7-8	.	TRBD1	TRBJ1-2	CASSLTGDRGYGYTF	TGTGCCAGCAGCTTAACGGGCGACAGGGGCTATGGCTACACCTTC
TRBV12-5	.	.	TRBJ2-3	CASGVAGSGTDTQYF	TGTGCTAGTGGCGTGGCAGGGTCTGGCACAGATACGCAGTATTTT
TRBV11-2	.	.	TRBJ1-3	CASSPSGNTIYF	TGTGCCAGCAGCCCTTCTGGAAACACCATATATTTT
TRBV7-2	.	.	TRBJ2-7	CASSQIYEQYF	TGTGCCAGCAGCCAAATCTACGAGCAGTACTTC
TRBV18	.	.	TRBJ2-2	CASSGTLNTGELFF	TGTGCCAGCTCCGGGACATTGAACACCGGGGAGCTGTTTTTT
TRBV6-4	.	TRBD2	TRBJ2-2	CASSAVAGAVGELFF	TGTGCCAGCAGTGCGGTAGCGGGAGCGGTCGGGGAGCTGTTTTTT
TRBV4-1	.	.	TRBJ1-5	CASSQDPGGWNQPQHF	TGCGCCAGCAGCCAAGATCCGGGGGGCTGGAATCAGCCCCAGCATTTT
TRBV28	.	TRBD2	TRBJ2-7	CASSFPGRRAEQYF	TGTGCCAGCAGTTTTCCCGGGAGGAGGGCCGAGCAGTACTTC
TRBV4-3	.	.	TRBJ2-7	CASSQGTGYNEQYF	TGCGCCAGCAGCCAAGGCACAGGGTACAACGAGCAGTACTTC
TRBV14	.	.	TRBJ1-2	CASSPLGGIGYGYTF	TGTGCCAGCAGCCCCCTCGGAGGGATCGGTTATGGCTACACCTTC
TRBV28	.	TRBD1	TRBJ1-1	CASSPPGQRNTEAFF	TGTGCCAGCAGTCCCCCGGGACAGCGGAACACTGAAGCTTTCTTT
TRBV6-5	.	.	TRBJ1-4	CASSSGEKLFF	TGTGCCAGCAGTTCCGGGGAAAAACTGTTTTTT
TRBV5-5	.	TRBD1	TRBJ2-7	CASIPGQGTYEQYF	TGTGCCAGCATCCCCGGACAGGGTACCTACGAGCAGTACTTC
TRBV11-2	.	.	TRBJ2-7	CASSVNYEQYF	TGTGCCAGCAGCGTAAACTACGAGCAGTACTTC
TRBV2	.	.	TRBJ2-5	CASRYLTGRQYF	TGTGCCAGCAGATACCTCACAGGGCGGCAGTACTTC
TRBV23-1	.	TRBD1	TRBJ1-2	CASSCPGTENYGYTF	TGCGCCAGCAGTTGTCCCGGGACAGAGAACTATGGCTACACCTTC
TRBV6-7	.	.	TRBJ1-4	CASTRAGVNEKLFF	TGTGCCAGCACCAGGGCGGGGGTTAATGAAAAACTGTTTTTT
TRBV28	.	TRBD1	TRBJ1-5	CASKTGVLNQPQHF	TGTGCCAGCAAGACAGGGGTCCTCAATCAGCCCCAGCATTTT
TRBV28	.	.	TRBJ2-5	CASSLYGGPQETQYF	TGTGCCAGCAGTTTATACGGAGGGCCCCAAGAGACCCAGTACTTC
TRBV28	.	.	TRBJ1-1	CASTPNPAEAFF	TGTGCCAGCACTCCCAACCCCGCTGAAGCCTTCTTT
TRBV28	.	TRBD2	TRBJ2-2	CASTSGTRGSTGELFF	TGTGCCAGCACCTCCGGGACTAGGGGGAGCACCGGGGAGCTGTTTTTT
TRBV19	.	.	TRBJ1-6	CASRPGSSYNSPLHF	TGTGCCAGTAGACCTGGTAGCTCCTATAATTCACCCCTCCACTTT
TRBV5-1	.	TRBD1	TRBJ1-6	CASSLAGQARSPLHF	TGCGCCAGCAGCTTGGCCGGACAGGCGCGGTCACCCCTCCACTTT
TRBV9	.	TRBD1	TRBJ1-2	CASSTTTGTGGYGYTF	TGTGCCAGCAGCACCACGACCGGGACAGGGGGCTATGGCTACACCTTC
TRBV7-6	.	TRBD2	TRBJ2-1	CATLKTSSSYNEQFF	TGTGCCACTCTTAAGACTAGCTCGTCCTACAATGAGCAGTTCTTC
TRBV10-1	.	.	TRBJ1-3	CASGVGQTIYF	TGCGCCAGCGGGGTCGGACAAACCATATATTTT
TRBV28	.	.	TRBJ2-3	CASTAGGGGGTDTQYF	TGTGCCAGCACCGCGGGTGGGGGAGGAGGCACAGATACGCAGTATTTT
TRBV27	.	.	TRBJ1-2	CASSLVTFNYGYTF	TGTGCCAGCAGTTTGGTTACATTTAACTATGGCTACACCTTC
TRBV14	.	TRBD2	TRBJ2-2	CASSRGLAGVNGELFF	TGTGCCAGCAGCCGCGGTTTAGCGGGAGTGAACGGGGAGCTGTTTTTT
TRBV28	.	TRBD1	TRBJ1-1	CAGQGNTEAFF	TGTGCCGGACAGGGGAACACTGAAGCTTTCTTT
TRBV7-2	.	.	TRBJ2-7	CASSFHAQGSYEQYF	TGTGCCAGCAGCTTCCACGCGCAGGGATCCTACGAGCAGTACTTC
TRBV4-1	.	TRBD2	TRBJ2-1	CASSQALEREVSYNEQFF	TGCGCCAGCAGCCAAGCGCTCGAGCGGGAGGTCTCCTACAATGAGCAGTTCTTC
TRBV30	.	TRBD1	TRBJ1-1	CAWSVKGAYTEAFF	TGTGCCTGGAGTGTTAAGGGGGCTTACACTGAAGCTTTCTTT
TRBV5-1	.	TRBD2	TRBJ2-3	CASSAGTSGTTDTQYF	TGCGCCAGCAGCGCCGGGACTAGCGGAACCACAGATACGCAGTATTTT
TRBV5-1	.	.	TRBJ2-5	CASSIGTVLETQYF	TGCGCCAGCAGCATAGGGACTGTACTAGAGACCCAGTACTTC
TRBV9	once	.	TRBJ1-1	CTSSVTPWGEGTEAFF	TGTACCAGCAGCGTAACCCCGTGGGGGGAGGGCACTGAAGCTTTCTTT
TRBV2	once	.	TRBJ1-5	CASSAGLSNQPQHF	TGTGCCAGCAGTGCGGGACTAAGCAATCAGCCCCAGCATTTT
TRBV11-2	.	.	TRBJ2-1	CASSRQSYNEQFF	TGTGCCAGCAGTAGACAGTCCTACAATGAGCAGTTCTTC
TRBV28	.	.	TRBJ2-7	CASSSPAQVSYEQYF	TGTGCCAGCAGTTCACCGGCACAGGTATCCTACGAGCAGTACTTC
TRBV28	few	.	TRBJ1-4	CASIGGPKEKLFF	TGTGCCAGCATCGGGGGGCCAAAGGAAAAACTGTTTTTT
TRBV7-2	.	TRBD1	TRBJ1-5	CASSQSTGGNQPQHF	TGTGCCAGCAGCCAATCTACAGGGGGCAATCAGCCCCAGCATTTT
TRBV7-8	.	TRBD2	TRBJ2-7	CASSLGTSGSYEQYF	TGTGCCAGCAGCTTGGGGACTAGCGGGAGCTACGAGCAGTACTTC
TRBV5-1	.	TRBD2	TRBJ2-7	CASSAGGGGRDEQYF	TGCGCCAGCAGCGCGGGGGGTGGGGGGCGCGACGAGCAGTACTTC
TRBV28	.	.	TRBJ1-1	CASSLGATGNTEAFF	TGTGCCAGCAGTTTAGGGGCCACAGGGAACACTGAAGCTTTCTTT
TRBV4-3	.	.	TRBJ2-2	CASSQDQPRGNTGELFF	TGCGCCAGCAGCCAAGATCAGCCCAGGGGGAACACCGGGGAGCTGTTTTTT
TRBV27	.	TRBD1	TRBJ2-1	CASSRDRGLYNEQFF	TGTGCCAGCAGTAGGGACAGGGGGCTCTACAATGAGCAGTTCTTC
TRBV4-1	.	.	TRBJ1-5	CASSQDGGGGQPQHF	TGCGCCAGCAGCCAAGATGGAGGCGGGGGACAGCCCCAGCATTTT
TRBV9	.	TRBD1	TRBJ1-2	CASSPRDSYGYTF	TGTGCCAGCAGCCCCCGGGACAGTTATGGCTACACCTTC
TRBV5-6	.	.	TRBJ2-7	CAGKGGLYEQYF	TGTGCCGGCAAAGGCGGACTATACGAGCAGTACTTC
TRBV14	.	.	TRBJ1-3	CASSQPQGVNTIYF	TGTGCCAGCAGCCAACCACAGGGAGTCAACACCATATATTTT
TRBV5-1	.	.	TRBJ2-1	CASSSAGTTYNEQFF	TGCGCCAGCAGCTCGGCCGGGACAACTTACAATGAGCAGTTCTTC
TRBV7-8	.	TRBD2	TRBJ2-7	CASSLARGGATYEQYF	TGTGCCAGCAGCTTAGCGCGGGGGGGGGCAACCTACGAGCAGTACTTC
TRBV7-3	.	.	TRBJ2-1	CASSSQGLNEQFF	TGTGCCAGCAGCTCACAGGGTCTCAATGAGCAGTTCTTC
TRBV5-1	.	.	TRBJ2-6	CASSLPGSGANVLTF	TGCGCCAGCAGCCTGCCAGGGTCTGGGGCCAACGTCCTGACTTTC
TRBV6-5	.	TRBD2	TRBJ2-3	CASSLRGVQDTQYF	TGTGCCAGCAGCCTGCGGGGGGTCCAGGATACGCAGTATTTT
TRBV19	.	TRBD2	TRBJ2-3	CASSDGTSGRVGTDTQYF	TGTGCCAGTAGTGACGGGACTAGCGGGAGAGTTGGCACAGATACGCAGTATTTT
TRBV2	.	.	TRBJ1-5	CASSSNPRGAGGSNQPQHF	TGTGCCAGCAGTTCCAACCCCAGGGGCGCGGGAGGCAGCAATCAGCCCCAGCATTTT